The 9 T cell receptor beta chains below all came from one sample that was sequenced in a study of identical twins. Using its own MiXCR run on the 5' RACE reads, TCRdb lists one record per CDR3 protein. This table has 550,000 to 700,000 distinct CDR3 sequences, just under 10% appearing once. The data were also submitted as part of a second study, on yellow fever vaccine responses in identical twins.

The sequencing input was PBMCs. The receptors were sampled from a woman under 30 in good health.

This clonotype has more than one count but fewer than ten. V usage is TRBV6-1 and J usage is TRBJ2-2; 12 bases are a match to TRBD2. Per the germline V gene, CDR1 is MNHNS and CDR2 is SASEGT. Trimming cost V 1 base and J 4 bases; bases outside gene matches: 1. There are 16 residues in the CDR3. CDR3 sequence: CASSEVLAGGTGELFF. CDR3 in DNA: TGTGCCAGCAGTGAAGTACTAGCGGGAGGCACCGGGGAGCTGTTTTTT.

This clonotype has a count of ten or more. V usage is TRBV5-1 and J usage is TRBJ2-1; D gene uncertain. V was pared by 0 bases and J by 0 bases, with 10 bases between. The CDR3 is 16 residues long. Germline V lookup: CDR1 SGHRS, CDR2 YFSETQ. The CDR3 DNA reads TGCGCCAGCAGCTTGGTTCCAGGAACCTCCTACAATGAGCAGTTCTTC. Translating it yields CASSLVPGTSYNEQFF.

This clonotype was counted at least ten times. V is TRBV5-1 and J is TRBJ2-5; D gene unclear. Germline CDR1 and CDR2: SGHRS and YFSETQ. V was cut by 4 bases and J by 2 bases, with 12 bases left in between. This CDR3 has 14 amino acids. The CDR3 spells CASSIYGVQETQYF. CDR3 DNA sequence: TGCGCCAGCAGCATCTACGGAGTTCAAGAGACCCAGTACTTC.

This clonotype has a handful of counts. V is TRBV4-3 and J is TRBJ2-1; D gene ambiguous. The CDR3 is 17 amino acids. V was pared by 0 bases and J by 0 bases, with 12 bases between. Germline assignment: CDR1 LGHNA and CDR2 YSLEER. CDR3 coding DNA: TGCGCCAGCAGCCAAGATACTCCTTCTAGCTCCTACAATGAGCAGTTCTTC. Translation gives CASSQDTPSSSYNEQFF.

This chain connects TRBV19 to TRBJ2-5; possibly TRBD2 for D (6 bases). CDR1 is LNHDA, CDR2 SQIVND, per germline (reference sequence). The CDR3 spans 14 residues. V lost 2 bases and J 4 bases, leaving 11 bases between the germline ends. The CDR3 DNA is TGTGCCAGTAGTATATTCGCGGGATCAGAGACCCAGTACTTC. Translating it yields CASSIFAGSETQYF. Using reference TRBV19 and TRBJ2-5 for the parts outside the CDR3, the full variable domain is DGGITQSPKYLFRKEGQNVTLSCEQNLNHDAMYWYRQDPGQGLRLIYYSQIVNDFQKGDIAEGYSVSREKKESFPLTVTSAQKNPTAFYLCASSIFAGSETQYFGPGTRLLVL.

The chain carries TRBV7-2 and TRBJ1-2; tentatively, D is TRBD1 (5 bases). Trimming took off 6 bases at V and 5 bases at J, with 16 bases between the two ends. Per germline, CDR1 SGHTA and CDR2 FQGNSA. CDR3 length: 14 residues. The CDR3 coding sequence is TGTGCCAGCAGGTCCGGAGCAGGGTCGTATGGCTACACCTTC. It translates to CASRSGAGSYGYTF.

This clonotype has a handful of counts. The chain has TRBV20-1 and TRBJ2-1; 7 nucleotides line up with TRBD1. J lost 4 bases, V lost 3 bases, and 3 bases had no gene match. Germline lookup yields CDR1 DFQATT and CDR2 SNEGSKA (reference sequence). The CDR3 runs to 13 residues. The CDR3 bases are TGCAGTGCTAGCGAGACAGGGTACAATGAGCAGTTCTTC. This encodes CSASETGYNEQFF.

The chain is built from TRBV6-1 and TRBJ2-7; possibly TRBD1 for D (6 bases). The CDR3 has 13 residues. Trimming left V 8 bases short and J 1 base short, with 12 bases between. Per germline, CDR1 MNHNS and CDR2 SASEGT. CDR3 protein: CASDRQASYEQYF. In DNA, the CDR3 is TGTGCCAGCGACCGACAGGCTTCCTACGAGCAGTACTTC.

A few counts support this clonotype. This chain connects TRBV12-3 or TRBV12-4 to TRBJ2-5; D gene uncertain. Trimming took off 3 bases at V and 7 bases at J, with 12 bases between the two ends. This CDR3 contains 13 residues. The CDR3 coding sequence is TGTGCCAGCAGTTTGAACTGGAAGGGGACCCAGTACTTC. Its translation is CASSLNWKGTQYF.